The 11 T cell receptor beta chains reported below all come from one sample, sequenced in a study of CXCR3-negative and CXCR3-positive naive CD8 T cells. cDNA libraries for TRB were generated by 5' RACE incorporating UMI labels. After re-calling the 5' RACE reads, TCRdb lists one entry per CDR3 protein, DNA absent. The sample totals 75,000 to 100,000 distinct CDR3 sequences. Sequencing input: naive CXCR3- CD8+ T cells from blood. Subset noted: CD45RO-CCR7+CD27+CD95- naive CD8+ T cells lacking CXCR3 (TNR3-). Receptors originate from a human donor in good health. Some clones in this sample may be carry-over from other donors' samples.

The J gene is TRBJ2-7, the V gene TRBV28; the TCRdb D gene call, TRBD2, has no DNA to confirm it. This CDR3 spans 16 amino acids. Germline V CDR1 and CDR2: MDHEN, SYDVKM. The CDR3 region is CASSSPPGLGSYEQYF.

The rearrangement uses TRBV12-3 or TRBV12-4 and TRBJ2-7; TCRdb gives TRBD1 as the D gene, but with no DNA this cannot be confirmed. CDR3 length: 16 residues. This CDR3 reads CASNDRGLSGGYEQYF.

The chain employs TRBV29-1 and TRBJ1-1. CDR3 length: 11 amino acids. Germline values: CDR1 SQVTM, CDR2 ANQGSEA. The CDR3: CSAGVNTEAFF.

The CDR3 spells CASSPPEGLPQHF. V is TRBV12-3 or TRBV12-4 and J is TRBJ1-5. The CDR3 runs 13 residues.

The V gene is TRBV7-9, the J gene TRBJ1-1; TCRdb's D gene call, TRBD1, goes unchecked for lack of DNA. The CDR3 is made up of 18 amino acids. Germline lookup yields CDR1 SEHNR and CDR2 FQNEAQ (reference sequence). The chain's CDR3 is CASRVQGTGFLPNTEAFF.

The chain links TRBV7-9 to TRBJ2-1; TCRdb gives TRBD1 as the D gene, but with no DNA this cannot be confirmed. The CDR3 is made up of 14 amino acids. The germline V gene has CDR1 SEHNR and CDR2 FQNEAQ (reference sequence). The CDR3 sequence: CASSHRDKYNEQFF.

The rearrangement links TRBV5-1 to TRBJ2-1; TCRdb reports TRBD2, a call that lacks DNA to check it against. The CDR3 runs to 15 residues. Germline CDR1 reads SGHRS; CDR2 reads YFSETQ. The CDR3 is CASSATQTRGDEQFF.

The chain couples TRBV29-1 to TRBJ2-3; TCRdb designates TRBD2, a call that cannot be tested without DNA. Germline assignment: CDR1 SQVTM and CDR2 ANQGSEA. The CDR3 loop spans 14 amino acids. CDR3 amino acids: CSVCRGESTDTQYF.

This chain joins TRBV5-1 and TRBJ2-5; TCRdb's D call, TRBD1, is unchecked because there is no DNA. The CDR3 is 13 residues long. Germline V lookup: CDR1 SGHRS, CDR2 YFSETQ. CDR3 amino acids: CASRPAGRETQYF.

J is TRBJ2-2 and V is TRBV12-3 or TRBV12-4. The length of the CDR3 is 14 residues. This CDR3 is CASSFPTNTGELFF.

The chain links TRBV29-1 to TRBJ2-1; TCRdb gives TRBD2 as the D gene, but with no DNA this cannot be confirmed. The CDR3 totals 16 residues. The germline V gene has CDR1 SQVTM and CDR2 ANQGSEA. The CDR3 loop reads CSVEDHGRASSNEQFF.